This T cell receptor beta chain came from a study of blood T cell repertoires in COVID-19. Study background: Samples taken during acute and convalescent COVID-19 were collected in the United States, Italy and Spain. PBMCs, B-cell-depleted T cells, or T cells were the source of the cDNA or gDNA that made up the material.

Germline V gives CDR1 MNHEY, CDR2 SVGEGT. The J segment lost 11 bases and the V segment lost 6 bases, leaving 6 bases of the junction unmatched. This CDR3 region has 11 residues. As processed by the authors: Amplification with reference gene primers provided the estimates of nucleated cell counts. Assay: immunoSEQ multiplex PCR; the TCRdb copy retains only in-frame clones and omits some. The V and J calls and clone size are taken from that table; D and trimming were inferred from the DNA. This repertoire shows 60,000 to 65,000 clones, about 75% found once; its top ten account for 32%. The chain employs TRBV6-2 or TRBV6-3 and TRBJ1-1, with 7 bases aligning to TRBD1. Sequenced sample: peripheral blood. This clonotype originated in a human donor in a cohort sampled during active COVID-19. CDR3 region: CASSHRQGAFF. CDR3 DNA: TGTGCCAGCAGCCACCGACAGGGCGCTTTCTTT.